Presented here are 12 T cell receptor beta chains from one specimen sequenced in a study of shared clonotypes between healthy human individuals. Terminally differentiated effector memory CD45RA+ cells were excluded by CCR7 positive selection of CD45RO-negative cells. Generated by immunoSEQ multiplex PCR, the TCRdb table keeps only in-frame clones and is missing some. The repertoire holds nearly 2 million clones, with roughly 95% as singletons. The specimen sequenced was naive CD8+ T cells sorted from blood. The receptor source for this set is a man aged 18 to 30 in good health.

The chain's CDR3 is CASAIPGGLNQPQHF. The CDR3 DNA sequence: TGTGCTAGTGCCATCCCCGGGGGCCTCAATCAGCCCCAGCATTTT. The chain carries TRBV12-5 and TRBJ1-5, with a weak D call TRBD1 (6 bases). Germline CDR1 LGHNT, CDR2 FRNRAP. This CDR3 comprises 15 residues. The V and J ends lost 7 bases and 3 bases respectively, with 16 bases between them. Full variable domain (missing parts from reference TRBV12-5 and TRBJ1-5): DARVTQTPRHKVTEMGQEVTMRCQPILGHNTVFWYRQTMMQGLELLAYFRNRAPLDDSGMPKDRFSAEMPDATLATLKIQPSEPRDSAVYFCASAIPGGLNQPQHFGDGTRLSIL.

This chain connects TRBV4-1 to TRBJ2-7, with D hard to call. The V end lost 1 base, the J end lost 3 bases, and 16 bases lay between the germline ends. The CDR3 sequence is 16 residues long. Germline CDR1 reads MGHRA; CDR2 reads YSYEKL. CDR3 sequence reads: CASSQAPQATIYEQYF. DNA of the CDR3: TGCGCCAGCAGCCAAGCCCCGCAGGCCACCATCTACGAGCAGTACTTC.

This rearrangement joins TRBV4-1 to TRBJ2-1; 9 positions agree with TRBD2. V lost 1 base, J lost 2 bases, and 0 bases stayed unmatched. This CDR3 contains 15 residues. Germline V gene sequence: CDR1 MGHRA, CDR2 YSYEKL. CDR3 protein: CASSQASGAYNEQFF. CDR3 nucleotides: TGCGCCAGCAGCCAAGCTAGCGGGGCCTACAATGAGCAGTTCTTC.

V usage is TRBV28 and J usage is TRBJ2-7; 9 bases map to TRBD1. The CDR3 consists of 12 residues. Germline V gene lookup returns CDR1 MDHEN and CDR2 SYDVKM. V shed 7 bases, J shed 6 bases, and the junction held 4 bases outside the gene matches. The CDR3 DNA follows: TGTGCCAGCAAACAGGGGGCGGGCGAGCAGTACTTC. Its protein product is CASKQGAGEQYF.

This chain connects TRBV29-1 to TRBJ2-1, with TRBD1 matching over 7 bases. Per the germline V gene, CDR1 is SQVTM and CDR2 is ANQGSEA. This CDR3 comprises 17 residues. Germline trimming cut 0 bases from V and 0 bases from J; bases unmatched to any gene: 8. The CDR3 region is CSVEDTGETISYNEQFF. DNA for the CDR3: TGCAGCGTTGAAGATACAGGGGAAACTATCTCCTACAATGAGCAGTTCTTC.

The chain is built from TRBV5-6 and TRBJ2-5; D gene uncertain. V lost 1 base, J lost 0 bases, and 13 bases lay in between. Per germline, CDR1 SGHDT and CDR2 YYEEEE. The CDR3 extends over 16 amino acids. The CDR3 loop reads CASSLRVLVNQETQYF. CDR3 DNA sequence: TGTGCCAGCAGCTTGAGGGTTCTAGTCAACCAAGAGACCCAGTACTTC.

The chain employs TRBV6-5 and TRBJ2-7, with 8 nucleotides matching TRBD2. V lost 4 bases to trimming and J lost 2 bases; unmatched junction nucleotides: 4. Germline-derived CDR1 and CDR2 are MNHEY and SVGAGI. CDR3 length equals 14 residues. DNA of the CDR3: TGTGCCAGCAGTTTAGCGGGGCCACCCTACGAGCAGTACTTC. It encodes CASSLAGPPYEQYF.

The gene calls are TRBV27 and TRBJ2-3; possibly TRBD1 or TRBD2 for D (5 bases each). The CDR3 has 17 amino acids. Germline V gives CDR1 MNHEY, CDR2 SMNVEV (reference sequence). V was trimmed by 0 bases and J by 5 bases, leaving 18 bases between them. CDR3 amino acids: CASSLSWGGGREDTQYF. In nucleotides, the CDR3 is TGTGCCAGCAGTTTATCTTGGGGCGGAGGAAGGGAAGATACGCAGTATTTT.

The chain couples TRBV5-6 to TRBJ1-2; 9 bases are a match to TRBD1. The trim removed 4 bases at V and 0 bases at J, leaving 7 bases unmatched. From germline, CDR1 is SGHDT and CDR2 YYEEEE. The CDR3 consists of 16 residues. Here the CDR3 reads CASSAGQGLSNYGYTF. CDR3 DNA: TGTGCCAGCAGCGCGGGACAGGGACTATCTAACTATGGCTACACCTTC.

Concerning this clone: The sample holds other DNA sequences that translate to the same CDR3. The chain is built from TRBV9 and TRBJ2-7; perhaps TRBD1 as D (6 bases). Germline CDR1 reads SGDLS; CDR2 reads YYNGEE. Trimming left V 4 bases short and J 4 bases short, with 12 bases between. The CDR3 is 13 residues long. The CDR3 DNA follows: TGTGCCAGCAGCCCTGGACAGATTTACGAGCAGTACTTC. Its protein is CASSPGQIYEQYF.

The V gene is TRBV28, the J gene TRBJ1-3, with D uncertain. The V and J ends lost 0 bases and 0 bases respectively, with 9 bases between them. Germline V gene sequence: CDR1 MDHEN, CDR2 SYDVKM. This CDR3 has 16 amino acids. The CDR3 loop reads CASSLWKLSSGNTIYF. CDR3 nucleotide sequence: TGTGCCAGCAGTTTATGGAAGTTATCCTCTGGAAACACCATATATTTT.

As for this clone: The sample holds other DNA sequences that translate to the same CDR3. This chain connects TRBV27 to TRBJ1-3; TRBD1 is a possible D gene (6 bases). This CDR3 has 14 amino acids. V shed 2 bases and J shed 4 bases, with 9 bases lying between them. Germline CDR1 is MNHEY and CDR2 is SMNVEV (reference sequence). The CDR3 DNA is TGTGCCAGCAGTTTAAACAGGGCAGGAAACACCATATATTTT. Protein sequence: CASSLNRAGNTIYF.